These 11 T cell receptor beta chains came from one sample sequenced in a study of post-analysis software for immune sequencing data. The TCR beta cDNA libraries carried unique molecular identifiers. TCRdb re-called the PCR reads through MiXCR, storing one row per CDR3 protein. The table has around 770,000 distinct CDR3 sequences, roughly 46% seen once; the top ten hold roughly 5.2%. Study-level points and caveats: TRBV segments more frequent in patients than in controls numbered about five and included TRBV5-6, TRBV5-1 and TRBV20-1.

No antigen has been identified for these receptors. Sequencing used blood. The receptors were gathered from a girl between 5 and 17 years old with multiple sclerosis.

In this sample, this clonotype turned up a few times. The CDR3 protein is CASSYSIGDWGYTF. The CDR3 bases are TGTGCCAGCAGTTACTCGATAGGGGATTGGGGCTACACCTTC. V usage is TRBV6-6 and J usage is TRBJ1-2, with D perhaps matching TRBD1 (5 bases). This CDR3 is built from 14 residues. The germline V and J ends were trimmed by 0 bases and 8 bases, with 13 bases remaining between them. Per the germline V gene, CDR1 is MNHNY and CDR2 is SVGAGI (reference sequence).

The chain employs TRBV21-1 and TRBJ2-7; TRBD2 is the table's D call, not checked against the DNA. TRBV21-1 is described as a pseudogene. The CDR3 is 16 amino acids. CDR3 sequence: CASSKGARNPTYEQYF. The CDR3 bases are TGTGCCAGCAGCAAAGGGGCCAGAAACCCGACCTACGAGCAGTACTTC.

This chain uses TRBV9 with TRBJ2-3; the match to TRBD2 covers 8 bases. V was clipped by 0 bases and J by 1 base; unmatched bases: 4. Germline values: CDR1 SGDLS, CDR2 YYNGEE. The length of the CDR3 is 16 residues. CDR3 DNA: TGTGCCAGCAGCGTAGAGGGAGCGGGAGGCACAGATACGCAGTATTTT. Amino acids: CASSVEGAGGTDTQYF.

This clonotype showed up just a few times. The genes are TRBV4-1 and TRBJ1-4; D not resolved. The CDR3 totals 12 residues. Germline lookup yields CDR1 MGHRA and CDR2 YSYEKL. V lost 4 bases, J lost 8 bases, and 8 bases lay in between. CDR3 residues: CASSPDGEKLFF. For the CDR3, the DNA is TGCGCCAGCAGCCCGGACGGGGAAAAACTGTTTTTT.

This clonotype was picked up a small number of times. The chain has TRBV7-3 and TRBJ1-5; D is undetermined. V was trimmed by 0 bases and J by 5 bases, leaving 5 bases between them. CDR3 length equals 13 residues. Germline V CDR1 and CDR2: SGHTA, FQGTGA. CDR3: CASSLTRDQPQHF. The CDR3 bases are TGTGCCAGCAGCTTAACCCGCGATCAGCCCCAGCATTTT.

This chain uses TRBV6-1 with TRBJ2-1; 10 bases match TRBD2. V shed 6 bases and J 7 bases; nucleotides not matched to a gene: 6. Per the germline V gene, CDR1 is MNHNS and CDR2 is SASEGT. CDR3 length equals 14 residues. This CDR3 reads CASRASGRGNEQFF. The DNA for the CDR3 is TGTGCCAGCAGGGCTAGCGGGAGAGGGAATGAGCAGTTCTTC.

CDR3 protein: CSARVTGAEKLFF. CDR3 nucleotide sequence: TGCAGTGCTAGAGTTACAGGGGCTGAAAAACTGTTTTTT. The chain couples TRBV20-1 to TRBJ1-4; 7 bases are a match to TRBD1. Germline V lookup: CDR1 DFQATT, CDR2 SNEGSKA (reference sequence). V lost 1 base and J lost 7; bases outside the gene matches: 3. The CDR3 has 13 residues.

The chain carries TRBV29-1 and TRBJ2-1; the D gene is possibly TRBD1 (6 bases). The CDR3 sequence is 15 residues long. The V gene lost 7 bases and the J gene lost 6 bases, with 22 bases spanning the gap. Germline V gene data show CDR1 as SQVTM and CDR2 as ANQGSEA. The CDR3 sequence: CSATAAGVRSNEQFF. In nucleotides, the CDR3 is TGCAGCGCCACCGCGGCAGGGGTAAGAAGCAATGAGCAGTTCTTC.

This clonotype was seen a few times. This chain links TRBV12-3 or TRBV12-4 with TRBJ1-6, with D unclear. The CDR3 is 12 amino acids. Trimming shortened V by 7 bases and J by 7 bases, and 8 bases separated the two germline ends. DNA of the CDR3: TGTGCCAGCATGCTAGAGAATTCACCCCTCCACTTT. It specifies CASMLENSPLHF.

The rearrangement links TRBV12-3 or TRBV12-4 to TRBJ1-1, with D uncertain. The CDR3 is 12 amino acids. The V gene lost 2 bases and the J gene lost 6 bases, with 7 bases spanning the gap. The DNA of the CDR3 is TGTGCCAGCAGTTTACGGGTTGCTGAAGCTTTCTTT. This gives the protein CASSLRVAEAFF.

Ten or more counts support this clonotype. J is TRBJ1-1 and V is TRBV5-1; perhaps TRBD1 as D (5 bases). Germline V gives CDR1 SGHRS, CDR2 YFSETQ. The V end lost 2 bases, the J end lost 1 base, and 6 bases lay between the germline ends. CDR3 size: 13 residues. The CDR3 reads CASSLQANTEAFF. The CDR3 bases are TGCGCCAGCAGCTTACAGGCGAACACTGAAGCTTTCTTT.